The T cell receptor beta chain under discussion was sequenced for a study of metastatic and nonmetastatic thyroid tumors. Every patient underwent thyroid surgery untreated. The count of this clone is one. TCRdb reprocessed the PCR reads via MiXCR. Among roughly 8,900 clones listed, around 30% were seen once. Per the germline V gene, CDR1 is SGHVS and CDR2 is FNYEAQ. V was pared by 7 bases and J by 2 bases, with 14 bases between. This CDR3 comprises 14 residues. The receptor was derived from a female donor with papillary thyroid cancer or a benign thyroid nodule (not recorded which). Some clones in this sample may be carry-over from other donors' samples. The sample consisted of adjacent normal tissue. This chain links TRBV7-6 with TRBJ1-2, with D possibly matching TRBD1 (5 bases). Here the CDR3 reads CASTSGTGNYGYTF. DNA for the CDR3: TGTGCCAGCACCTCCGGGACGGGAAACTATGGCTACACCTTC.